The 12 T cell receptor beta chains in this list originate from one sample, sequenced in a study of cytomegalovirus exposure and HLA in healthy donors. Amplification used 60 Vbeta primers and 13 Jbeta primers. Clones were sequenced by immunoSEQ multiplex PCR, and TCRdb holds only the in-frame ones, with some missing. The sample lists 83,000 or so clones, around 74% occurring once. The sequenced sample was PBMCs. All receptors come from a young man in good health and CMV-seropositive.

The V gene is TRBV19, the J gene TRBJ1-5; 11 bases fit TRBD1. Germline CDR1 is LNHDA and CDR2 is SQIVND (reference sequence). The CDR3 sequence is 17 residues long. J gave up 2 bases and V 5 bases, and 8 bases lay outside the gene matches. In DNA form, the CDR3 reads TGTGCCAGTAGTGGGGGACAGGGGGTCTCCCGCAATCAGCCCCAGCATTTT. Amino acids: CASSGGQGVSRNQPQHF.

The V call is TRBV5-1, the J call TRBJ2-5, with D maybe TRBD2 (5 bases). Trimming left V 0 bases short and J 5 bases short, with 17 bases between. This CDR3 spans 16 amino acids. Germline V gene lookup returns CDR1 SGHRS and CDR2 YFSETQ. The CDR3 loop reads CASSLAVSPRGETQYF. CDR3 DNA sequence: TGCGCCAGCAGCTTGGCCGTCTCTCCCCGAGGGGAGACCCAGTACTTC.

The chain employs TRBV11-2 and TRBJ2-5; 7 bases line up with TRBD2. CDR1 is SGHAT and CDR2 is FQNNGV in the germline V gene. J was trimmed by 1 base and V by 5 bases; bases with no gene match: 4. CDR3 length: 14 amino acids. CDR3 sequence (DNA): TGTGCCAGCAGCCGGGACTACCGCCAAGAGACCCAGTACTTC. Its translation is CASSRDYRQETQYF.

V and J are TRBV4-1 and TRBJ2-2, with 8 bases identical to TRBD1. CDR3 length: 15 residues. J lost 5 bases, V lost 1 base, and 3 bases had no gene match. Germline V gene sequence: CDR1 MGHRA, CDR2 YSYEKL. The CDR3 is CASSQGTGRTGELFF. Here the CDR3 DNA reads TGCGCCAGCAGCCAAGGGACAGGGAGGACCGGGGAGCTGTTTTTT.

The chain joins TRBV30 to TRBJ1-5; 10 bases map to TRBD1. J lost 1 base, V lost 2 bases, and 8 bases had no gene match. Per germline, CDR1 GTSNPN and CDR2 SVGIG (reference sequence). The CDR3 has 17 amino acids. CDR3 sequence: CAWSLTGTGVSNQPQHF. The CDR3 DNA reads TGTGCCTGGAGTCTTACCGGGACAGGGGTAAGCAATCAGCCCCAGCATTTT.

This chain links TRBV30 with TRBJ2-3; 8 positions match TRBD1. The germline gives CDR1 GTSNPN, CDR2 SVGIG (reference sequence). V was clipped by 6 bases and J by 6 bases; unmatched bases: 8. CDR3 size: 13 residues. Here the CDR3 DNA reads TGTGCCTGCGGCCCAGGGACAGGTGATACGCAGTATTTT. Encoded protein: CACGPGTGDTQYF.

The V call is TRBV6-1, the J call TRBJ2-7; TRBD2 matches 7 bases. The CDR3 totals 15 residues. The junction had 10 bases not matched to a gene; V was cut back by 6 bases and J by 2 bases. Germline CDR1 and CDR2: MNHNS and SASEGT. CDR3 sequence: CASSPGFGGTYEQYF. The CDR3 DNA follows: TGTGCCAGCAGCCCAGGCTTCGGGGGGACCTACGAGCAGTACTTC.

This rearrangement joins TRBV4-2 to TRBJ2-5; D perhaps matches TRBD1 (5 bases). V was cut by 0 bases and J by 2 bases, with 10 bases left in between. CDR1 and CDR2 from the germline V gene are LGHNA and YNFKEQ. CDR3 length: 15 amino acids. In DNA form, the CDR3 reads TGTGCCAGCAGCCAAGATCCCCGACAGCAAGAGACCCAGTACTTC. This translates into CASSQDPRQQETQYF.

The chain joins TRBV7-3 to TRBJ2-3; 8 nucleotides match TRBD2. The trim removed 0 bases at V and 3 bases at J, leaving 2 bases unmatched. The germline V gene has CDR1 SGHTA and CDR2 FQGTGA. This CDR3 has 15 amino acids. The CDR3 DNA sequence: TGTGCCAGCAGCTTAACTAGCGGGGAGACAGATACGCAGTATTTT. Amino acid sequence: CASSLTSGETDTQYF.

This CDR3 reads CASSPQAGGNNEQFF. The DNA of the CDR3 is TGCGCCAGCAGTCCCCAGGCGGGGGGGAACAATGAGCAGTTCTTC. The V call is TRBV4-3, the J call TRBJ2-1; 9 bases fit TRBD2. The V gene end was trimmed by 6 bases and the J gene end by 5 bases; junction bases not matched to a gene: 8. The germline gives CDR1 LGHNA, CDR2 YSLEER. This CDR3 comprises 15 residues.

J is TRBJ1-6 and V is TRBV7-9; possible D gene TRBD1, 6 bases. Germline assignment: CDR1 SEHNR and CDR2 FQNEAQ (reference sequence). There are 14 residues in the CDR3. The germline V and J ends were trimmed by 2 bases and 17 bases, with 19 bases remaining between them. The CDR3 is CASSLFDQDSPIHF. The CDR3 DNA is TGTGCCAGCAGCTTATTTGACCAGGACAGCCCCATCCACTTT.

The chain is built from TRBV19 and TRBJ2-4; D not certain. The CDR3 contains 15 residues. Trimming cost V 6 bases and J 0 bases, with 12 bases left between them. In germline, CDR1 is LNHDA, CDR2 SQIVND (reference sequence). Here the CDR3 DNA reads TGTGCCAGTAGCCCGCGGAGTCTAGCCAAAAACATTCAGTACTTC. Protein sequence: CASSPRSLAKNIQYF.